This T cell receptor (beta chain) was recorded in a study of blood T cell repertoires in COVID-19. The wider study: COVID-19 samples collected from the United States, Italy and Spain covered acute and convalescent phases. From T cells, B-cell-depleted T cells, or PBMCs came the material, which was cDNA or gDNA.

This clone was recorded once. Trimming cost V 4 bases and J 6 bases, with 15 bases left between them. There are 13 residues in the CDR3. Germline V CDR1 and CDR2: DFQATT, SNEGSKA (reference sequence). Authors' methods: Reference gene primer amplification gave nucleated cell count estimates. The protocol was immunoSEQ multiplex PCR, while the TCRdb copy is restricted to in-frame clones and leaves out a portion. That table gives V, J and clone size, and the DNA gave D and trimming. The top ten hold roughly 0.56% of the sample, which has 150,000 to 200,000 clones, roughly 90% seen once. The rearrangement links TRBV20-1 to TRBJ1-1, with D unresolved. Source material: peripheral blood. The origin of this receptor is a man aged 45-65 years with acute or convalescent COVID-19. The CDR3 sequence is CSATERVNPEAFF. DNA of the CDR3: TGCAGTGCTACTGAGAGGGTGAATCCTGAAGCTTTCTTT.